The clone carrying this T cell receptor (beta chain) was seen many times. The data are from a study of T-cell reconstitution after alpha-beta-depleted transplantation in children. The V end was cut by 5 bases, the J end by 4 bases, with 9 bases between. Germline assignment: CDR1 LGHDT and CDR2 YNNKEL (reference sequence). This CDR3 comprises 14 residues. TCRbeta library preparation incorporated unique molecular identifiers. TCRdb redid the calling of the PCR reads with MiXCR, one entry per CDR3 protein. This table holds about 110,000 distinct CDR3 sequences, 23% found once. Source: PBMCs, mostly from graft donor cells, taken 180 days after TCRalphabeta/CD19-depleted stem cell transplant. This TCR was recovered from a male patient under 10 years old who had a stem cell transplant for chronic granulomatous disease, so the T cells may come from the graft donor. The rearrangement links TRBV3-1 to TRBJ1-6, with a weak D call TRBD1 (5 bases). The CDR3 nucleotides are TGTGCCAGCAGCTTTGGGACTTATAATTCACCCCTCCACTTT. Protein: CASSFGTYNSPLHF.